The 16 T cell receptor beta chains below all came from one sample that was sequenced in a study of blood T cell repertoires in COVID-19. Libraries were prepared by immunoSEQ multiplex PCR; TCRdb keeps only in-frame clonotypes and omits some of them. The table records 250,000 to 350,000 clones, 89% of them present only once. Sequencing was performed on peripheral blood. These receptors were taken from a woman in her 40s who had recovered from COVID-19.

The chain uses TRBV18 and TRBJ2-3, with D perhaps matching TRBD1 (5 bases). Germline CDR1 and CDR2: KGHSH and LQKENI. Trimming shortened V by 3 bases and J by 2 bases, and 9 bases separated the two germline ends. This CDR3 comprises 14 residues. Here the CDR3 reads CASSPDTITDTQYF. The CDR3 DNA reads TGTGCCAGCTCACCGGACACGATCACAGATACGCAGTATTTT.

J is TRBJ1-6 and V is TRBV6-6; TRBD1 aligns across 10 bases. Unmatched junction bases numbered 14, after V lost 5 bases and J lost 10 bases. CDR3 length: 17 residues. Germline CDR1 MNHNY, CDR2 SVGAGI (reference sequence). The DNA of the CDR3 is TGTGCCAGCAGTCCCCCGGGTGGAGGGACAGGGGCATCACCCCTCCACTTT. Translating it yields CASSPPGGGTGASPLHF.

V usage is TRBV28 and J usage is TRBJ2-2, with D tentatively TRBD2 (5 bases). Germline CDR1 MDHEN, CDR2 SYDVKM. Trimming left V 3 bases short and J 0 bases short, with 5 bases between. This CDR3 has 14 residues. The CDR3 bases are TGTGCCAGCAGTTTCGGGGCGAACACCGGGGAGCTGTTTTTT. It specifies CASSFGANTGELFF.

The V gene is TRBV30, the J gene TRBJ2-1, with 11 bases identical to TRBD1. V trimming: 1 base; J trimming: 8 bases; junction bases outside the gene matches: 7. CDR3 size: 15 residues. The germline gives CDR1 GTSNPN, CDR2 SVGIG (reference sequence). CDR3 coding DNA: TGTGCCTGGAGTGAGGGGACAGGGGGTTTCTATGAGCAGTTCTTC. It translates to CAWSEGTGGFYEQFF.

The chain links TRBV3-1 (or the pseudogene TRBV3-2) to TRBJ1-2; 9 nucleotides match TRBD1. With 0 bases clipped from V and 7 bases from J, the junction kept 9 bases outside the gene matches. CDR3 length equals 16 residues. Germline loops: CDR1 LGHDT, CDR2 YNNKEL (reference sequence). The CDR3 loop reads CASSQDGQGWFAGYTF. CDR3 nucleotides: TGTGCCAGCAGCCAAGATGGACAGGGGTGGTTCGCTGGCTACACCTTC.

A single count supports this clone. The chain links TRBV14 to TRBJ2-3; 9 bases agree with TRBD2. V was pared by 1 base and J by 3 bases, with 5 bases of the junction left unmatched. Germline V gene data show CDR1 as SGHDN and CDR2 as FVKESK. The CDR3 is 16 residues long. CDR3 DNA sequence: TGTGCCAGCAGCCAAGGTGCTAGCGGGACTACAGATACGCAGTATTTT. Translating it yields CASSQGASGTTDTQYF.

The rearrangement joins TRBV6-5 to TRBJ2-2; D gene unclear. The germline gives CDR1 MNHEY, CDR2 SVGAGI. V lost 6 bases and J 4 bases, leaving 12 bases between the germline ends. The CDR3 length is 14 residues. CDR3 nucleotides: TGTGCCAGCAGGGATATGGCGGCCACCGGGGAGCTGTTTTTT. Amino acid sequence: CASRDMAATGELFF.

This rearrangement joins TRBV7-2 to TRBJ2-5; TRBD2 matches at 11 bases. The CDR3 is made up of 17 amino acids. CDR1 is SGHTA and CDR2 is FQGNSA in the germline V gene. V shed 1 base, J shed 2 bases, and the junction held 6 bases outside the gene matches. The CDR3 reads CASSLVGTSGGQETQYF. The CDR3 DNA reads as TGTGCCAGCAGCTTAGTAGGGACTAGCGGAGGGCAAGAGACCCAGTACTTC.

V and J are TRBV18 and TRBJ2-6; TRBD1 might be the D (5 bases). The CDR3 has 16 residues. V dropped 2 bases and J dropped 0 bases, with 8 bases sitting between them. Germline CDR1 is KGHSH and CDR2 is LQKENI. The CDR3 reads CASSPDRPSGANVLTF. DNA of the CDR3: TGTGCCAGCTCACCAGACAGACCCTCTGGGGCCAACGTCCTGACTTTC.

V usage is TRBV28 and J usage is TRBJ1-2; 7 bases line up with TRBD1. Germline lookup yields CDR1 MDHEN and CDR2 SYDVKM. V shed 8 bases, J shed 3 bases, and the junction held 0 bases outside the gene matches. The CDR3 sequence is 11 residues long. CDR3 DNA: TGTGCCAGCGGACAGGACTATGGCTACACCTTC. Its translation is CASGQDYGYTF.

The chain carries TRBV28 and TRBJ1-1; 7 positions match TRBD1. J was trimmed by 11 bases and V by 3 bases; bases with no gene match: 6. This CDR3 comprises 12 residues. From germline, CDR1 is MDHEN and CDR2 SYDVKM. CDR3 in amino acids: CASSLEEGAAFF. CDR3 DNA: TGTGCCAGCAGTTTGGAAGAGGGGGCTGCTTTCTTT.

The CDR3 sequence: CASSAVDRNTGELFF. The CDR3, as DNA: TGTGCCAGCAGCGCCGTTGACAGAAACACCGGGGAGCTGTTTTTT. J is TRBJ2-2 and V is TRBV5-6; TRBD1 is a possible D gene (5 bases). CDR1 is SGHDT and CDR2 is YYEEEE in the germline V gene. The CDR3 length is 15 residues. With 4 bases removed from V and 2 bases from J, the gap between germline ends came to 12 bases.

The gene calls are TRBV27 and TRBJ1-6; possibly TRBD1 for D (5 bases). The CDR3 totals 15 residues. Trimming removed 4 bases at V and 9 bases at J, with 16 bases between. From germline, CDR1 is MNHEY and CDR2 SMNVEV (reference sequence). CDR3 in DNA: TGTGCCAGCAGTTGGAACGGTCAGGGCAGTTCACCCCTCCACTTT. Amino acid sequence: CASSWNGQGSSPLHF.

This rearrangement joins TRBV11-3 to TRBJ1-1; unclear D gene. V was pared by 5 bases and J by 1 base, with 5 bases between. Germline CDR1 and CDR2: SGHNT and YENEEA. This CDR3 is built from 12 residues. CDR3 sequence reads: CASSPGNTEAFF. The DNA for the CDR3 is TGTGCCAGCAGCCCGGGGAACACTGAAGCTTTCTTT. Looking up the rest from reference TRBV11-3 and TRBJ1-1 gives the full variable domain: EAGVVQSPRYKIIEKKQPVAFWCNPISGHNTLYWYLQNLGQGPELLIRYENEEAVDDSQLPKDRFSAERLKGVDSTLKIQPAELGDSAVYLCASSPGNTEAFFGQGTRLTVV.

This chain's CDR3 is CASSESRGVGNTEAFF. For the CDR3, the DNA is TGTGCCAGCAGTGAATCCAGGGGGGTGGGCAACACTGAAGCTTTCTTT. This chain connects TRBV25-1 to TRBJ1-1; TRBD1 matches at 7 bases. The CDR3 length is 16 residues. V lost 1 base and J lost 2; bases outside the gene matches: 7. Per germline, CDR1 MGHDK and CDR2 SYGVNS.

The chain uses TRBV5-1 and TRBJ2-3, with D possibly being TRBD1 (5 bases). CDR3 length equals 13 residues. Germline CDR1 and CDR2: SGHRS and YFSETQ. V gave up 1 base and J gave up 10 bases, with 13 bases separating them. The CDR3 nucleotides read TGCGCCAGCAGCTTGCTGACAGTTGGTGCGCAGTATTTT. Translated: CASSLLTVGAQYF.